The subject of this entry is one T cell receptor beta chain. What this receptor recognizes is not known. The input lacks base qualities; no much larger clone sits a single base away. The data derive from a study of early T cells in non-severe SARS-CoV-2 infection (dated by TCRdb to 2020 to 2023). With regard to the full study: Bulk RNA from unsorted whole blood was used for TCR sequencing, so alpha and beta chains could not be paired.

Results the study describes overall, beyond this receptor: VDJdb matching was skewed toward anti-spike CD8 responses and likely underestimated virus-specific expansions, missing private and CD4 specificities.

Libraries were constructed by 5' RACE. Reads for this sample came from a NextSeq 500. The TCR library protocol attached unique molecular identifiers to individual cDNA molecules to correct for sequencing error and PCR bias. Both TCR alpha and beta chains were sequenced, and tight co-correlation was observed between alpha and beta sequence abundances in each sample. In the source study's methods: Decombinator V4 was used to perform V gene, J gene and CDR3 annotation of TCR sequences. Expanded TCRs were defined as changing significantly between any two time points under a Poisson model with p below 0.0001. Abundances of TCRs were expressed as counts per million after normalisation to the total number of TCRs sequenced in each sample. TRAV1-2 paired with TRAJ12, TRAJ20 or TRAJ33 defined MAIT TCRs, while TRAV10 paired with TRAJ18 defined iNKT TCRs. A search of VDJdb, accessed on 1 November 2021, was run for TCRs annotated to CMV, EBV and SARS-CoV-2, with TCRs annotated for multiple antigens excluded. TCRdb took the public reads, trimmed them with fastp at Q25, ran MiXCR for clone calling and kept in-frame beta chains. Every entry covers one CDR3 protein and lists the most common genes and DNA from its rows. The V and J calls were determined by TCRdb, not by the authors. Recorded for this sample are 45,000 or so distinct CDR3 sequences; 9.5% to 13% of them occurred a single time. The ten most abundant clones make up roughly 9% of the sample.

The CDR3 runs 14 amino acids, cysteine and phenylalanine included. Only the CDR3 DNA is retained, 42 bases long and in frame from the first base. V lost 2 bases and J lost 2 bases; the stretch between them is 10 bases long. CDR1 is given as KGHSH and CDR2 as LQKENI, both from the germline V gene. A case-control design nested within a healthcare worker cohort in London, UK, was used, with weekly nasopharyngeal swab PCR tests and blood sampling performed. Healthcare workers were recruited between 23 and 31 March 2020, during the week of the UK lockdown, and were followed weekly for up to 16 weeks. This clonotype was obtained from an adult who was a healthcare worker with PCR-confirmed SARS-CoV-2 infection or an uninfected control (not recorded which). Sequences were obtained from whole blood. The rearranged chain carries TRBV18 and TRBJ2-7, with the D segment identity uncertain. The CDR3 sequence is CASSPVFPAYEQYF. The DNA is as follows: TGTGCCAGCTCACCAGTCTTCCCAGCCTACGAGCAGTACTTC. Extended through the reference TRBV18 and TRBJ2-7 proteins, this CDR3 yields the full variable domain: NAGVMQNPRHLVRRRGQEARLRCSPMKGHSHVYWYRQLPEEGLKFMVYLQKENIIDESGMPKERFSAEFPKEGPSILRIQQVVRGDSAAYFCASSPVFPAYEQYFGPGTRLTVT.